The rows below give T cell receptor beta chains drawn from one sample of a study of blood T cell repertoires in COVID-19. Data came from immunoSEQ multiplex PCR; TCRdb stores just in-frame clones and leaves some out. The data show about 240,000 clones, approximately 86% seen once. The sequenced sample was peripheral blood. These receptors were obtained from a human donor in a cohort sampled during active COVID-19. Each CDR3 is given with its conserved first and last residue. Clone size, where shown, is once, few, many, or a class for clones that have expanded.

abundance | j_gene | v_gene | CDR3aa
NA | TRBJ2-3 | TRBV4-1 | CASSQIALVTDTQYF
NA | TRBJ2-1 | TRBV21-1 | CASREGSSYNEQFF
NA | TRBJ2-2 | TRBV5-4 | CASSLVPGNTGELFF
NA | TRBJ1-6 | TRBV9 | CASSVDASLSPLHF
once | TRBJ1-5 | TRBV29-1 | CSVVSGNQPQHF
NA | TRBJ2-5 | TRBV11-2 | CASSPDRQETQYF
few | TRBJ2-2 | TRBV6-6 | CANSRTGSNTGELFF
once | TRBJ2-5 | TRBV7-2 | CASSLGGGPQETQYF
once | TRBJ1-2 | TRBV28 | CASSLGGAGYTF
NA | TRBJ2-3 | TRBV10-3 | CAIRPEATDTQYF
NA | TRBJ2-3 | TRBV6-4 | CASSPDRGTDTQYF
once | TRBJ2-3 | TRBV29-1 | CSVEEFGSVGRVPNTDTQYF
NA | TRBJ1-5 | TRBV28 | CASRRYSNQPQHF
once | TRBJ2-1 | TRBV3-1/TRBV3-2 | CASSSTSGGAHEQFF
NA | TRBJ2-5 | TRBV2 | CASSPTSAEGGETQYF
NA | TRBJ2-5 | TRBV3-1/TRBV3-2 | CASSPPGRGLETQYF
NA | TRBJ1-2 | TRBV20-1 | CSASDWGRNYGYTF
NA | TRBJ1-1 | TRBV3-1/TRBV3-2 | CASSQERDRGLYTEAFF
NA | TRBJ2-1 | TRBV19 | CASSIRYSYNEQFF
NA | TRBJ1-2 | TRBV2 | CASSGEPYGYTF
NA | TRBJ2-1 | TRBV20-1 | CSADRQGGRFF
NA | TRBJ1-3 | TRBV10-3 | CAISESAGSGNTIYF
NA | TRBJ2-1 | TRBV19 | CASSIDGRGWNEQFF
NA | TRBJ2-2 | TRBV2 | CASSSGMKGYPGELFF
NA | TRBJ2-3 | TRBV5-1 | CASREGLASTDTQYF
NA | TRBJ1-2 | TRBV6-1 | CASSEAVGSGYGYTF
NA | TRBJ2-3 | TRBV7-9 | CASSPQRTWLARLTDTQYF
NA | TRBJ2-5 | TRBV18 | CASSPPGTSISQETQYF
NA | TRBJ2-6 | TRBV18 | CASSPGQISSGANVLTF
NA | TRBJ2-1 | TRBV6-5 | CASRRLAGGPNEQFF
NA | TRBJ2-2 | TRBV7-7 | CASSRDRATGELFF
NA | TRBJ2-3 | TRBV7-3 | CASSLMGPTDTQYF